This TCR beta chain was recovered during a study of immune characterization of retroperitoneal liposarcoma. TCRdb passed the PCR reads through MiXCR, listing each CDR3 protein once. Altogether 7,000 to 8,500 distinct CDR3 sequences are present, about two fifths being singletons, with the ten largest covering approximately 15%. CDR1 and CDR2 from the germline V gene are WNHNN and SYGVQD (reference sequence). The V end lost 0 bases, the J end lost 10 bases, and 13 bases lay between the germline ends. The CDR3 has 14 amino acids. This receptor was identified in a male donor with retroperitoneal liposarcoma. What was sequenced was tumor tissue. The chain recombines TRBV10-1 with TRBJ2-1; D perhaps matches TRBD2 (5 bases). This chain's CDR3 is CASSESNPGREQFF. Here the CDR3 DNA reads TGCGCCAGCAGTGAGTCGAATCCGGGAAGGGAGCAGTTCTTC.